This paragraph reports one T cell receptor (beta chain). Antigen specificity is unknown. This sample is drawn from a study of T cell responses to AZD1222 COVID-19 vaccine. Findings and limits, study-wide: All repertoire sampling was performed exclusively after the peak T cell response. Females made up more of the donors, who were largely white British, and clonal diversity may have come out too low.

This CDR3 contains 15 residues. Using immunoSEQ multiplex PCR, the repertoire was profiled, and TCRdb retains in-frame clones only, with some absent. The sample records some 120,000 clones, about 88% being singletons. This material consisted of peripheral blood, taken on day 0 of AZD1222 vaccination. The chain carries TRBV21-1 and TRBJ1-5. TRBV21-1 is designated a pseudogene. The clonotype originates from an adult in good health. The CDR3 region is CASSRTGWASQPQHF. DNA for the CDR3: TGTGCCAGCAGCCGAACCGGGTGGGCGAGTCAGCCCCAGCATTTT.